This TCR beta chain was identified during a study of blood T cells in healthy people across ages. Trimming pared 7 bases from V and 8 bases from J, leaving 18 bases between. The CDR3 totals 13 residues. Germline V CDR1 and CDR2: SGDLS, YYNGEE. Study observations and caveats: More naive CD4+ cells and higher diversity were found in long-lived than in aged donors.

With respect to this clonotype: Its antigen is not identified.

A second PCR of about 7 to 12 cycles used a sample-barcoded 5' primer and a J-beta primer mix. Carrying 12 random nucleotides, a template-switch adaptor labeled each individual cDNA molecule. TCRdb passed the 5' RACE reads through MiXCR, listing each CDR3 protein once. The repertoire consists of 1.2 million to 1.5 million distinct CDR3 sequences, with approximately 42% occurring once and the leading ten covering 7.9%. The clonotype originates from a woman between 18 and 30 years old in good health. The chain combines TRBV9 with TRBJ1-2, with TRBD1 as a possible D gene (5 bases). Source material: blood. CDR3 DNA sequence: TGTGCCAGCTGCAGGGAACTGTCGGGGGGCTACACCTTC. Protein sequence: CASCRELSGGYTF.